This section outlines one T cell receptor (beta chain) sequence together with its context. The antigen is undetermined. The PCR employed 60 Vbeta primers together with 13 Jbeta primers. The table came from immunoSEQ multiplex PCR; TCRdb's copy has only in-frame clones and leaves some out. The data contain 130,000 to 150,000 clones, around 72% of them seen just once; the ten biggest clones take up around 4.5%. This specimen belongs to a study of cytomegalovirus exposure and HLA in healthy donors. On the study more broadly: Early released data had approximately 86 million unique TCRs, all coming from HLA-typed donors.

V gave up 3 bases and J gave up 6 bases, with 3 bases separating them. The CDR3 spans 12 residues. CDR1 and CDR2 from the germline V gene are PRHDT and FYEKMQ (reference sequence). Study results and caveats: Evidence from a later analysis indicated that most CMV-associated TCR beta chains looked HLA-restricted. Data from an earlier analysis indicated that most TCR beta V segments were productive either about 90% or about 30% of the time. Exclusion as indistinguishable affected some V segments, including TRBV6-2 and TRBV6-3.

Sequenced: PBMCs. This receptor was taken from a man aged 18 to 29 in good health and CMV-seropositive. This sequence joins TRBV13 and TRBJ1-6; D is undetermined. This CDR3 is CASSFRNSPLHF. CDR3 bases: TGTGCCAGCAGCTTCCGTAATTCACCCCTCCACTTT.